This TCR beta chain is from a study of blood T cell repertoires in COVID-19. The overall study: The samples span acute and convalescent COVID-19 from the United States, Italy and Spain. PBMCs, B-cell-depleted T cells, or T cells were the source of the cDNA or gDNA that made up the material.

In the source study's methods: Amplifying reference gene primers gave estimates of nucleated cell counts. Sequencing used immunoSEQ multiplex PCR; TCRdb keeps in-frame clones, though not all of them. That table furnishes V, J and clone size, whereas the DNA furnished D and trimming. The sample comprises about 320,000 clones, about nine tenths of which are singletons, and roughly 5% rests with the top ten. This CDR3 has 17 residues. The germline V gene encodes CDR1 SGHRS and CDR2 YFSETQ. Trimming at V came to 4 bases and at J to 6 bases, leaving 11 bases not matched to a gene. Two negative PCRs, clearance, or symptom resolution had been documented for recovered Cohort 3 donors.

This chain links TRBV5-1 with TRBJ2-1; 12 nucleotides align to TRBD2. Sequencing input: PBMCs or T cells enriched from blood (not recorded which). This receptor was obtained from a man in his 60s who had recovered from COVID-19. This CDR3 is CASSLALAGGASNEQFF. The CDR3 coding sequence is TGCGCCAGCAGCCTCGCACTAGCGGGAGGCGCTAGCAATGAGCAGTTCTTC.